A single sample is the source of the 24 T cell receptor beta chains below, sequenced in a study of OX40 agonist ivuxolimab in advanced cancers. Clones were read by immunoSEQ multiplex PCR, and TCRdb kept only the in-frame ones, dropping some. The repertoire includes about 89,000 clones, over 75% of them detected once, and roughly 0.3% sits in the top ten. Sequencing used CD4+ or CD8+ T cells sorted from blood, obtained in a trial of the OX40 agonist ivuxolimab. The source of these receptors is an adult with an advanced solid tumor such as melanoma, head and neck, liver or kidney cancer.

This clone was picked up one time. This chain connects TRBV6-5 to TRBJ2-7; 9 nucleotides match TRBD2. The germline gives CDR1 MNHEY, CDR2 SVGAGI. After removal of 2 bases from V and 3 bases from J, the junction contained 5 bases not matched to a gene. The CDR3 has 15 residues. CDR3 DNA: TGTGCCAGCAGTTACGGGGCTAGCGGGGTCTACGAGCAGTACTTC. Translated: CASSYGASGVYEQYF.

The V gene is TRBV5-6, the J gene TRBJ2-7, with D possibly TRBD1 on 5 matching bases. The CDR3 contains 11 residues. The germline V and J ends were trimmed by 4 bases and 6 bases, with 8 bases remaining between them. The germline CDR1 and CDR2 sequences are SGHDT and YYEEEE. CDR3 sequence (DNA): TGTGCCAGCAGCAAAGGGGTCGAGCAGTACTTC. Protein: CASSKGVEQYF.

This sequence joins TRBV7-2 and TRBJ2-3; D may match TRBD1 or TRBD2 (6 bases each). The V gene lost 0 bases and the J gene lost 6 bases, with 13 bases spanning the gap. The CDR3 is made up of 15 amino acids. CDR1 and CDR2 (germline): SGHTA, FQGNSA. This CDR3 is CASSLAGGGFDTQYF. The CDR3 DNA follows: TGTGCCAGCAGCTTAGCGGGGGGCGGCTTCGATACGCAGTATTTT.

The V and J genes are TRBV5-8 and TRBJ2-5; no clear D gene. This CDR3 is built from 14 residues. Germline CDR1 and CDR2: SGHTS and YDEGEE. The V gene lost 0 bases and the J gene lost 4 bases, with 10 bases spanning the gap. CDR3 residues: CASSLDSYGETQYF. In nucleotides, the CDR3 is TGTGCCAGCAGCTTGGACAGCTATGGAGAGACCCAGTACTTC. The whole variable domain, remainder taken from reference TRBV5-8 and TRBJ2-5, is EAGVTQSPTHLIKTRGQQATLRCSPISGHTSVYWYQQALGLGLQFLLWYDEGEERNRGNFPPRFSGRQFPNYSSELNVNALELEDSALYLCASSLDSYGETQYFGPGTRLLVL.

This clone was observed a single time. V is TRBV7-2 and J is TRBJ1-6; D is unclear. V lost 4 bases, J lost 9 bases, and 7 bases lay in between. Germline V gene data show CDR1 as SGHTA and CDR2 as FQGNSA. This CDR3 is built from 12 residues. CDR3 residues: CASSYFFSPLHF. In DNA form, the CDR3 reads TGTGCCAGCAGCTACTTTTTTTCACCCCTCCACTTT.

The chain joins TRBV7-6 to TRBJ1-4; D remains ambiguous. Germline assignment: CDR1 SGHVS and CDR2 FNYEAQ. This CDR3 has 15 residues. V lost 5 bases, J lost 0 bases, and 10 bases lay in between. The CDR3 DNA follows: TGTGCCAGCAGCCCTGAGGGTGCAACTAATGAAAAACTGTTTTTT. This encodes CASSPEGATNEKLFF.

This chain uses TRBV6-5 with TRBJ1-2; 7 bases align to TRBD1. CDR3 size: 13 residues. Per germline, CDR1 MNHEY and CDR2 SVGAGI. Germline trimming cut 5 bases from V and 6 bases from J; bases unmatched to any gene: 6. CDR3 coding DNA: TGTGCCAGCAGTCGCCGGGACAGCCATGGCTACACCTTC. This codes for CASSRRDSHGYTF.

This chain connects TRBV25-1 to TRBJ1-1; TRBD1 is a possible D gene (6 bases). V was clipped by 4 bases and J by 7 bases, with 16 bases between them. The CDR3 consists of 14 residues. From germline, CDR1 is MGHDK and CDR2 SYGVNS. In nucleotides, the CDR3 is TGTGCCAGCAGTGCCCTGGGACAAGGGGGTGAAGCTTTCTTT. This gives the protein CASSALGQGGEAFF.

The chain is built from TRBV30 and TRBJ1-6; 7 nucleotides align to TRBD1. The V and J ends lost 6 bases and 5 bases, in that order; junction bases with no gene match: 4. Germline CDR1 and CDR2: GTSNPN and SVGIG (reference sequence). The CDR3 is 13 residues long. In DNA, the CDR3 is TGTGCCTGTCGGACAGGCCATAATTCACCCCTCCACTTT. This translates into CACRTGHNSPLHF.

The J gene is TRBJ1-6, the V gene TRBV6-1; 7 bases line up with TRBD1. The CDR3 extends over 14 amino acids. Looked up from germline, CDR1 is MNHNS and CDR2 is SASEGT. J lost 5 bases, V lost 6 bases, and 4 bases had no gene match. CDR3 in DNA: TGTGCCAGCAGACGACAGGGCAATAATTCACCCCTCCACTTT. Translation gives CASRRQGNNSPLHF.

This CDR3 reads CASSLAPGGSTGELFF. The CDR3 bases are TGCGCCAGCAGCTTGGCCCCAGGGGGAAGCACCGGGGAGCTGTTTTTT. The chain carries TRBV5-1 and TRBJ2-2; 7 bases are shared with TRBD1. Germline-derived CDR1 and CDR2 are SGHRS and YFSETQ. This CDR3 comprises 16 residues. J gave up 4 bases and V 0 bases, and 6 bases lay outside the gene matches.

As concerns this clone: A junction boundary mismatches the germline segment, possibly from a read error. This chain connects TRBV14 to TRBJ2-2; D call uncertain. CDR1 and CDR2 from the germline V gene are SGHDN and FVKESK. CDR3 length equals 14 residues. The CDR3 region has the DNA TGTGCCAGCAGCCAAGATCATCGTGTTAGAGAGATTCATTTT. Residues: CASSQDHRVREIHF.

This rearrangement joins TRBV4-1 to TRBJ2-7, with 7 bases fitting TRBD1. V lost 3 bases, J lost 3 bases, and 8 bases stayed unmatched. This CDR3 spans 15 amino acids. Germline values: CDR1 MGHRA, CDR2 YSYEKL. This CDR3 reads CASSHRTGAVYEQYF. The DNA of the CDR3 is TGCGCCAGCAGCCATCGGACAGGTGCGGTCTACGAGCAGTACTTC.

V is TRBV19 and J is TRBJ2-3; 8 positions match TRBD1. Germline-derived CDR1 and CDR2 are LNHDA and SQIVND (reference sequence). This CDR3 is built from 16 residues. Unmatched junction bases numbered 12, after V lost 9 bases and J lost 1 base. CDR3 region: CASRPDRGWGTDTQYF. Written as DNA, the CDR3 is TGTGCCAGCCGACCCGACAGGGGATGGGGCACAGATACGCAGTATTTT.

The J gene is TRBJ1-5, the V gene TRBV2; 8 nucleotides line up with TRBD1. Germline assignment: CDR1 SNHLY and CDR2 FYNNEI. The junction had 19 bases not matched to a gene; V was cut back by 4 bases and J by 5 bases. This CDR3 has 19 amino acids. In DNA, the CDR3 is TGTGCCAGCAGTGTTATAACAGGGGGAGTGAAAAGAGGGGATCAGCCCCAGCATTTT. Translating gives CASSVITGGVKRGDQPQHF.

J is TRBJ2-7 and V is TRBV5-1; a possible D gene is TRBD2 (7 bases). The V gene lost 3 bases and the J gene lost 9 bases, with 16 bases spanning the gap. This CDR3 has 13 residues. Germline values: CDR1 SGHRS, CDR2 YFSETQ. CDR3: CASSYAGAEGQYF. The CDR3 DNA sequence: TGCGCCAGCAGCTATGCGGGGGCCGAGGGGCAGTACTTC. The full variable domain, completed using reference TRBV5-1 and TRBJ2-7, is KAGVTQTPRYLIKTRGQQVTLSCSPISGHRSVSWYQQTPGQGLQFLFEYFSETQRNKGNFPGRFSGRQFSNSRSEMNVSTLELGDSALYLCASSYAGAEGQYFGPGTRLTVT.

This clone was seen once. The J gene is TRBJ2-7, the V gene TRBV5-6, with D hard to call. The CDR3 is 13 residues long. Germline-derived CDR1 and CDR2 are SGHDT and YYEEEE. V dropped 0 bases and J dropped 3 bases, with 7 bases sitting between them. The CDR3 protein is CASSLATSYEQYF. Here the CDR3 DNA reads TGTGCCAGCAGCTTGGCCACCAGCTACGAGCAGTACTTC. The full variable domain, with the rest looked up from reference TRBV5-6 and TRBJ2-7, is DAGVTQSPTHLIKTRGQQVTLRCSPKSGHDTVSWYQQALGQGPQFIFQYYEEEERQRGNFPDRFSGHQFPNYSSELNVNALLLGDSALYLCASSLATSYEQYFGPGTRLTVT.

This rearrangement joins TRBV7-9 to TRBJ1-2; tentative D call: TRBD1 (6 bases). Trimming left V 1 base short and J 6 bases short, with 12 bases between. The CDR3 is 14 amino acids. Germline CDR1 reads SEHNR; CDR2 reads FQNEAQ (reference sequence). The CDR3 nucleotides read TGTGCCAGCAGCTTAGATGGGACAAACGATGGCTACACCTTC. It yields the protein CASSLDGTNDGYTF.

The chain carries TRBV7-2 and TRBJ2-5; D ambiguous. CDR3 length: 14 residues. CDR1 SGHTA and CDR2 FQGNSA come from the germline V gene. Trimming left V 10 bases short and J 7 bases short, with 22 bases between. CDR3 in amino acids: CATRVGGSPGTQYF. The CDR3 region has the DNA TGTGCCACCCGGGTCGGCGGCAGCCCAGGGACCCAGTACTTC. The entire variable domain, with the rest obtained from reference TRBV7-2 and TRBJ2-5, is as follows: GAGVSQSPSNKVTEKGKDVELRCDPISGHTALYWYRQSLGQGLEFLIYFQGNSAPDKSGLPSDRFSAERTGGSVSTLTIQRTQQEDSAVYLCATRVGGSPGTQYFGPGTRLLVL.

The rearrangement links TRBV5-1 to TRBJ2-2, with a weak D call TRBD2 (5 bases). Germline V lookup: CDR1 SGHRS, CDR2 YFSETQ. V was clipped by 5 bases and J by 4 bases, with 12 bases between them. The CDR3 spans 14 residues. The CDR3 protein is CASRTASPTGELFF. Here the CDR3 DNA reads TGCGCCAGCAGAACGGCTAGCCCCACCGGGGAGCTGTTTTTT. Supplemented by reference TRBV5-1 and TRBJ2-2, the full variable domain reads KAGVTQTPRYLIKTRGQQVTLSCSPISGHRSVSWYQQTPGQGLQFLFEYFSETQRNKGNFPGRFSGRQFSNSRSEMNVSTLELGDSALYLCASRTASPTGELFFGEGSRLTVL.

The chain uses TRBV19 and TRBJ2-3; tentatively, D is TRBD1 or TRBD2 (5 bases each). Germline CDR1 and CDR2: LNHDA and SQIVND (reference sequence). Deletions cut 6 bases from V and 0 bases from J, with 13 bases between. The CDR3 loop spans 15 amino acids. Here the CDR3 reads CASSPGTTSTDTQYF. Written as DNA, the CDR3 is TGTGCCAGTAGCCCTGGGACGACCAGCACAGATACGCAGTATTTT.

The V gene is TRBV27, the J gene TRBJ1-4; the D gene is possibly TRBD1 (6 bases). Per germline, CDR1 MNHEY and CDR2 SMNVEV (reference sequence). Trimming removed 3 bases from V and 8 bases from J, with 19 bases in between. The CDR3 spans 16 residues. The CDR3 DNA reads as TGTGCCAGCAGTTTCCTGGCTGCGGGGGCTAGGGAAAAACTGTTTTTT. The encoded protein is CASSFLAAGAREKLFF.

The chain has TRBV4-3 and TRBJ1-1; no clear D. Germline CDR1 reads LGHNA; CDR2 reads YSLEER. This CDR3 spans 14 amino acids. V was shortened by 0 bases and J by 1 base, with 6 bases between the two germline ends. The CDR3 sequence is CASSQDSRNTEAFF. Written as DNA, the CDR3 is TGCGCCAGCAGCCAAGATTCACGGAACACTGAAGCTTTCTTT.

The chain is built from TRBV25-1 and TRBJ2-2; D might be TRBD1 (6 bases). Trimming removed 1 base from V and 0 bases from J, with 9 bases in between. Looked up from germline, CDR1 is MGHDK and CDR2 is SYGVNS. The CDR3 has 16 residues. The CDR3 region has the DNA TGTGCCAGCAGTGAATCAGGGGCGGCGAACACCGGGGAGCTGTTTTTT. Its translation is CASSESGAANTGELFF.